One T cell receptor beta chain is described in this entry. Which antigen it targets is not known. No base qualities exist here, and no much larger clone lies one base off it. The immunoSEQ Assay, a bias-controlled multiplex PCR, was used to amplify TCRbeta CDR3 regions from genomic DNA. The source study handled its data this way. Nucleated cell counts per sample were estimated from amplification of reference gene primers within the assay. To quantify the absolute abundance of each unique TCRbeta CDR3 rearrangement, sequence reads were collapsed and filtered. For each sample, productive Simpson clonality was calculated as the square root of Simpson's diversity index across productive rearrangements. TCRdb re-hosts the immuneACCESS table, in-frame sequences only. Its copies lack some clones; in the studies checked, an unresolved V gene accounts for under half of them, and the cause for the rest is not known. V, J and clone size are those of that table, while D and trimming were read from the DNA. In this sample the table shows roughly 80,000 clones, about 87% of which occur a single time. Of the sample, over 8.5% is held by the ten largest clones.

The data derive from a study of blood T cell repertoires in COVID-19 (TCRdb year 2020). General notes on the study: Collaborator samples came from the United States, Italy and Spain and covered acute and convalescent phases of COVID-19. The material from the prospective study consisted of cDNA or gDNA derived from T cells, B-cell-depleted T cells, or PBMCs. The dataset comprised deeply sampled blood TCRbeta repertoires from subjects exposed to, actively infected with, or recovered from COVID-19. A freely available public database, intended as a resource for researchers studying the immune response to SARS-CoV-2, is where the repertoires were released. The samples were drawn from two sources: the first 160 participants of the ongoing ImmuneRACE study, and 1,200 or so subjects contributed by 6 global collaborators. Sample metadata almost always included a de-identified subject ID, COVID-19 status, age in years and sex. Where available, HLA class I and class II types were taken from metadata supplied by the sample provider and were not determined by assay-based typing. Results the study describes overall, beyond this receptor: How much clinical and demographic metadata was included differed by source and by participant, and the metadata was provided uncurated.

Each collaborating institution followed its own protocols to collect whole blood in K2EDTA tubes. Collaborator samples were shipped for TCRbeta analysis as frozen whole blood, isolated PBMCs, or DNA extracted from either sample type. The receptor was isolated from a human donor in a cohort sampled during active COVID-19. Sequences were obtained from peripheral blood.

The CDR3 reads as follows: CASSLGQGAGEQFF. The DNA sequence is TGCGCCAGCAGCTTGGGGCAGGGGGCTGGGGAGCAGTTCTTC. The chain is made from TRBV5-1 and TRBJ2-1, with 8 bases aligning to TRBD1. Trimming takes 0 bases off V and 10 bases off J; junction bases not matched to a gene: 6. The CDR3 numbers 14 residues from cysteine through phenylalanine. Only the CDR3 region is kept as DNA, spanning 42 bases read in frame from base 1. Sequences SGHRS (CDR1) and YFSETQ (CDR2) are obtained from the germline V gene.